This TCR beta chain was identified in a study of blood T cell repertoires in COVID-19. Overall study context: The United States, Italy and Spain provided the acute and convalescent COVID-19 samples. T cells, B-cell-depleted T cells, or PBMCs supplied cDNA or gDNA.

Original analysis: Quantification of nucleated cells was approximated via reference gene primer amplification. Some clones are missing from TCRdb's copy, which holds only in-frame ones; the method was immunoSEQ multiplex PCR. D and trimming come from the DNA, and the V and J calls and clone size come from that table. The repertoire holds more than 250,000 clones, with roughly 84% as singletons. Per the germline V gene, CDR1 is SGHVS and CDR2 is FNYEAQ. The V end lost 6 bases, the J end lost 6 bases, and 11 bases lay between the germline ends. The CDR3 covers 13 residues. This rearrangement joins TRBV7-6 to TRBJ2-2, with a tentative D call TRBD2 (5 bases). The source is a man aged 45-65 years with active or convalescent COVID-19. Sequencing was carried out using peripheral blood. The CDR3 reads CASSQRESGELFF. As DNA, the CDR3 is TGTGCCAGCAGTCAAAGGGAGTCCGGGGAGCTGTTTTTT.